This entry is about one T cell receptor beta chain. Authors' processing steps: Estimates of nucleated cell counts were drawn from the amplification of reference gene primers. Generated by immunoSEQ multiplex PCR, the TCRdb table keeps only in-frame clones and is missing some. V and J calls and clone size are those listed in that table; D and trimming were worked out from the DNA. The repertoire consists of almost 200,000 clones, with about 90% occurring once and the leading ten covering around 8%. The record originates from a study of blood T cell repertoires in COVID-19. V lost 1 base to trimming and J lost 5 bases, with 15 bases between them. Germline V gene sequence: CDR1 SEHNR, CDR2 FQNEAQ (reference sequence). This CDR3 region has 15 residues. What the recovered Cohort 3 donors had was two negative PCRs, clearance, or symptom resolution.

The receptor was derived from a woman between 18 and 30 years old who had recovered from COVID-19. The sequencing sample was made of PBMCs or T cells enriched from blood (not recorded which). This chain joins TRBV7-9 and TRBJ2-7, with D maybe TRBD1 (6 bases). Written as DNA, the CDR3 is TGTGCCAGCAGCTTAGAAGGGGCAGGGGTGGACGAGCAGTACTTC. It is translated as CASSLEGAGVDEQYF.